Listed below are T cell receptor beta chains from one sample, sequenced in a study of blood T cell repertoires in COVID-19. Assay: immunoSEQ multiplex PCR; the TCRdb copy retains only in-frame clones and omits some. The sample lists 50,000 to 55,000 clones, approximately 87% occurring once. Specimen: peripheral blood. The receptor source for this set is a man aged 50-59 years with acute or convalescent COVID-19. Each CDR3 is given with its conserved first and last residue.

V gene	CDR3 protein
TRBV7-2	CASTGRWATGEQFF
TRBV14	CASSTVNTEAFF
TRBV2	CASRESGFGVRTEAFF
TRBV7-8	CASSQTQVHGNTIYF
TRBV6-2/TRBV6-3	CASSYGLAGRTGELFF
TRBV5-1	CASSLVPGQNYGYTF
TRBV10-3	CAISESRTSGRSETQYF
TRBV30	CAWRDPTGGNQPQHF
TRBV7-8	CASSLVAGNTEAFF
TRBV30	CAWSGQGYEQYF
TRBV21-1	CASSKVVPRDIAYEQYF
TRBV27	CASSRDRFNQPQHF
TRBV28	CASSWGHLNQPQHF
TRBV4-1	CASSPDRNSYEQYF
TRBV7-3	CASSLRTPGQGNTGELFF
TRBV4-1	CASSQMQTGEGNQPQHF
TRBV24-1	CATSETGTYEQYF
TRBV7-2	CASSLRRQGSAGGTGELFF
TRBV11-2	CASSRGSGNTIYF
TRBV11-3	CASSLDYAVSYNEQFF
TRBV6-5	CASSNSLQDNQPQHF
TRBV28	CASSLTGPGIGVPQHF
TRBV21-1	CASAKTGKKGESPLHF
TRBV10-3	CAISARETEAFF
TRBV4-1	CASSQDRQDTQFF
TRBV9	CASSVGEEYNSPLHF